A single sample is the source of the 25 T cell receptor beta chains below, sequenced in a study of T cell responses to AZD1222 COVID-19 vaccine. Produced via immunoSEQ multiplex PCR; TCRdb's table is partial and in-frame only. Of 80,000 to 100,000 clones listed, around nine tenths were seen once; the top ten hold about 2.7%. The starting material was peripheral blood, obtained on day 0 of MenACWY control vaccination. The receptors originated from an adult in good health.

V and J are TRBV9 and TRBJ2-2; TRBD2 matches 7 bases. The germline V gene has CDR1 SGDLS and CDR2 YYNGEE. There are 15 residues in the CDR3. With 0 bases clipped from V and 7 bases from J, the junction kept 6 bases outside the gene matches. The DNA of the CDR3 is TGTGCCAGCAGCGTAGAAGCGGGGCGGAACGGGGAGCTGTTTTTT. Translated: CASSVEAGRNGELFF.

The chain links TRBV2 to TRBJ1-1; 7 bases are shared with TRBD1. With V trimmed by 7 bases and J by 7 bases, 9 bases remained unmatched. This CDR3 comprises 13 residues. The germline gives CDR1 SNHLY, CDR2 FYNNEI. The CDR3 nucleotides are TGTGCCAGCACCACAGGGGCCGCGGGTGAAGCTTTCTTT. This translates into CASTTGAAGEAFF. Full variable domain (remainder filled in from reference TRBV2 and TRBJ1-1): EPEVTQTPSHQVTQMGQEVILRCVPISNHLYFYWYRQILGQKVEFLVSFYNNEISEKSEIFDDQFSVERPDGSNFTLKIRSTKLEDSAMYFCASTTGAAGEAFFGQGTRLTVV.

The chain employs TRBV10-3 and TRBJ2-7, with D tentatively TRBD1 or TRBD2 (5 bases each). Trimming stripped 2 bases from V and 2 bases from J, with 13 bases between. Germline assignment: CDR1 ENHRY and CDR2 SYGVKD. CDR3 length: 15 residues. The CDR3, as DNA: TGTGCCATCAGTGAGGGCTCATTGGGACCCTACGAGCAGTACTTC. Residues: CAISEGSLGPYEQYF.

The genes are TRBV6-6 and TRBJ2-3, with TRBD1 matching over 7 bases. The junction had 14 bases not matched to a gene; V was cut back by 6 bases and J by 14 bases. The CDR3 has 13 residues. Germline CDR1 MNHNY, CDR2 SVGAGI (reference sequence). For the CDR3, the DNA is TGTGCCAGCAGAGACTCCGGGACAGCCCCACTGTATTTT. The encoded protein is CASRDSGTAPLYF.

This clone was counted once. The chain links TRBV19 to TRBJ1-4; D is ambiguous. V gave up 2 bases and J gave up 0 bases, with 4 bases separating them. This CDR3 has 14 residues. Germline-derived CDR1 and CDR2 are LNHDA and SQIVND (reference sequence). CDR3 coding DNA: TGTGCCAGTAGTATACTACCAACTAATGAAAAACTGTTTTTT. As protein: CASSILPTNEKLFF.

The rearrangement joins TRBV5-6 to TRBJ2-3; TRBD2 matches at 12 bases. V lost 5 bases to trimming and J lost 5 bases; unmatched junction nucleotides: 9. The CDR3 runs to 16 residues. Germline CDR1 reads SGHDT; CDR2 reads YYEEEE. CDR3 DNA: TGTGCCAGCAGGCCTCCCCTAGCGGGGGGGAGAGATACGCAGTATTTT. Translating it yields CASRPPLAGGRDTQYF.

The rearrangement joins TRBV30 to TRBJ1-5; TRBD1 might be the D (6 bases). The CDR3 runs 13 residues. Germline CDR1 GTSNPN, CDR2 SVGIG (reference sequence). V lost 0 bases and J lost 6, with 9 bases in between. CDR3: CAWSVGGPQPQHF. The CDR3 DNA sequence: TGTGCCTGGAGTGTAGGGGGGCCTCAGCCCCAGCATTTT.

The V call is TRBV21-1, the J call TRBJ1-1; TRBD1 is the table's D call, not checked against the DNA. TRBV21-1 is listed as a pseudogene. The CDR3 sequence is 14 residues long. CDR3 DNA: TGTGCCAGCAGCAAAGCACAACGTAACACTGAAGCTTTCTTT. Amino acid sequence: CASSKAQRNTEAFF.

The rearrangement joins TRBV7-9 to TRBJ2-2, with 9 bases lining up with TRBD2. CDR3 length equals 16 residues. Trimming cost V 5 bases and J 2 bases; bases outside gene matches: 6. Germline lookup yields CDR1 SEHNR and CDR2 FQNEAQ (reference sequence). CDR3 bases: TGTGCCAGCAGCCCCCGACTAGCGGTCAACACCGGGGAGCTGTTTTTT. Protein sequence: CASSPRLAVNTGELFF. Full variable domain (remainder filled in from reference TRBV7-9 and TRBJ2-2): DTGVSQNPRHKITKRGQNVTFRCDPISEHNRLYWYRQTLGQGPEFLTYFQNEAQLEKSRLLSDRFSAERPKGSFSTLEIQRTEQGDSAMYLCASSPRLAVNTGELFFGEGSRLTVL.

V usage is TRBV3-1 (or the pseudogene TRBV3-2) and J usage is TRBJ2-3, with 8 bases aligning to TRBD2. Germline lookup yields CDR1 LGHDT and CDR2 YNNKEL (reference sequence). V gave up 7 bases and J gave up 1 base; unmatched junction bases: 7. The CDR3 is 15 residues long. The CDR3 sequence is CASTTGGLGTDTQYF. The CDR3 bases are TGTGCCAGCACGACGGGGGGGCTGGGCACAGATACGCAGTATTTT.

The chain combines TRBV19 with TRBJ1-5; 7 nucleotides agree with TRBD1. The CDR3 spans 18 residues. Germline loops: CDR1 LNHDA, CDR2 SQIVND (reference sequence). V gave up 0 bases and J gave up 0 bases; unmatched junction bases: 8. In nucleotides, the CDR3 is TGTGCCAGTAGTATAGATGGCAGGGGGAGACATAGCAATCAGCCCCAGCATTTT. Translated: CASSIDGRGRHSNQPQHF.

This clone was picked up one time. The chain links TRBV24-1 to TRBJ2-7; D gene uncertain. CDR3 size: 15 residues. With 3 bases removed from V and 4 bases from J, the gap between germline ends came to 15 bases. Germline-derived CDR1 and CDR2 are KGHDR and SFDVKD. The CDR3 DNA sequence: TGTGCCACCAGTGATCCCAAGAAGACCGTTTACGAGCAGTACTTC. As protein: CATSDPKKTVYEQYF.

The chain is built from TRBV6-2 or TRBV6-3 and TRBJ2-3; D might be TRBD2 (7 bases). The CDR3 extends over 18 amino acids. From germline, CDR1 is MNHEY and CDR2 SVGEGT. Trimming shortened V by 0 bases and J by 4 bases, and 20 bases separated the two germline ends. The CDR3 sequence: CASSYSAGGRGQADTQYF. DNA for the CDR3: TGTGCCAGCAGTTACTCTGCTGGAGGGCGGGGGCAGGCAGATACGCAGTATTTT.

This clone was detected once. The V call is TRBV7-9, the J call TRBJ1-1; D call uncertain. Germline assignment: CDR1 SEHNR and CDR2 FQNEAQ (reference sequence). V was clipped by 3 bases and J by 2 bases, with 7 bases between them. The length of the CDR3 is 13 residues. The CDR3 protein is CASSLQANTEAFF. CDR3 nucleotide sequence: TGTGCCAGCAGCTTGCAGGCAAACACTGAAGCTTTCTTT.

This chain joins TRBV7-8 and TRBJ2-1, with D maybe TRBD1 (6 bases). The CDR3 covers 16 residues. Germline V gene lookup returns CDR1 SGHVS and CDR2 FQNEAQ. Trimming took off 1 base at V and 2 bases at J, with 12 bases between the two ends. The CDR3 is CASSLDTQGTYNEQFF. CDR3 sequence (DNA): TGTGCCAGCAGCTTAGATACGCAGGGGACCTACAATGAGCAGTTCTTC.

The chain employs TRBV7-2 and TRBJ2-2, with D maybe TRBD1 (5 bases). The CDR3 totals 14 residues. The germline V gene has CDR1 SGHTA and CDR2 FQGNSA. V lost 3 bases, J lost 6 bases, and 11 bases lay in between. CDR3 sequence reads: CASSLALGAGELFF. The DNA for the CDR3 is TGTGCCAGCAGCTTGGCCCTAGGGGCCGGGGAGCTGTTTTTT.

This clone was seen once. The chain combines TRBV19 with TRBJ1-1; a weak D match, TRBD1 (6 bases). Germline values: CDR1 LNHDA, CDR2 SQIVND (reference sequence). The length of the CDR3 is 16 residues. Trimming pared 4 bases from V and 1 base from J, leaving 16 bases between. The DNA for the CDR3 is TGTGCCAGTAGTACTTCTCCAGGGGCGCGGAACACTGAAGCTTTCTTT. Translating gives CASSTSPGARNTEAFF.

The V and J genes are TRBV12-5 and TRBJ1-2; a possible D gene is TRBD1 (6 bases). The length of the CDR3 is 15 residues. Trimming cost V 5 bases and J 7 bases, with 20 bases left between them. Germline loops: CDR1 LGHNT, CDR2 FRNRAP. DNA of the CDR3: TGTGCTAGTGGTCCCCCGGCAGGGGCGTTTGGTGGCTACACCTTC. It is translated as CASGPPAGAFGGYTF.

This sequence joins TRBV27 and TRBJ1-6; tentatively, D is TRBD1 (5 bases). This CDR3 contains 17 residues. CDR1 and CDR2 (germline): MNHEY, SMNVEV (reference sequence). V lost 2 bases to trimming and J lost 0 bases, with 11 bases between them. Here the CDR3 DNA reads TGTGCCAGCAGTTTAAAAGGGGTCAGCTCCTATAATTCACCCCTCCACTTT. Its translation is CASSLKGVSSYNSPLHF.

The chain combines TRBV5-1 with TRBJ1-5, with TRBD1 matching over 10 bases. This CDR3 spans 14 amino acids. V shed 4 bases, J shed 9 bases, and the junction held 7 bases outside the gene matches. CDR1 is SGHRS, CDR2 YFSETQ, per germline. The CDR3 sequence: CASSPGTGEGPQHF. DNA of the CDR3: TGCGCCAGCAGCCCCGGGACAGGGGAGGGGCCCCAGCATTTT. Combining the CDR3 with reference TRBV5-1 and TRBJ1-5 gives the whole variable domain KAGVTQTPRYLIKTRGQQVTLSCSPISGHRSVSWYQQTPGQGLQFLFEYFSETQRNKGNFPGRFSGRQFSNSRSEMNVSTLELGDSALYLCASSPGTGEGPQHFGDGTRLSIL.

The chain employs TRBV27 and TRBJ2-7; 10 bases line up with TRBD1. Germline assignment: CDR1 MNHEY and CDR2 SMNVEV (reference sequence). The V segment lost 5 bases and the J segment 2 bases; nucleotides outside the gene matches: 3. The CDR3 sequence is 14 residues long. Here the CDR3 DNA reads TGTGCCAGCAGTCGGACAGGGGGGACCTACGAGCAGTACTTC. The encoded protein is CASSRTGGTYEQYF.

For the CDR3, the DNA is TGCGCCAGCAGTGGGGGGTCGGCAGACTATAATTCACCCCTCCACTTT. This gives the protein CASSGGSADYNSPLHF. The genes are TRBV5-1 and TRBJ1-6; tentative D call: TRBD1 (5 bases). CDR1 and CDR2 (germline): SGHRS, YFSETQ. The V end lost 5 bases, the J end lost 3 bases, and 15 bases lay between the germline ends. The CDR3 runs 16 residues.

The J gene is TRBJ1-3, the V gene TRBV7-9; no reliable D call. Germline CDR1 and CDR2: SEHNR and FQNEAQ (reference sequence). The V gene lost 3 bases and the J gene lost 0 bases, with 18 bases spanning the gap. This CDR3 contains 18 residues. Here the CDR3 DNA reads TGTGCCAGCAGCTTTGTAGATGGCACGTTGAGCTCTGGAAACACCATATATTTT. Translating gives CASSFVDGTLSSGNTIYF.

The CDR3 here is CASGRTSESEQYF. As DNA, the CDR3 is TGTGCCAGCGGACGAACTAGCGAAAGCGAGCAGTACTTC. This chain links TRBV3-1 (or the pseudogene TRBV3-2) with TRBJ2-7; 7 nucleotides match TRBD2. The CDR3 loop spans 13 amino acids. The germline CDR1 and CDR2 sequences are LGHDT and YNNKEL (reference sequence). V was clipped by 8 bases and J by 6 bases; unmatched bases: 10.

Concerning this clone itself: The junction differs from germline at one of its ends, possibly a read error. The gene calls are TRBV7-7 and TRBJ2-5, with D hard to call. Germline assignment: CDR1 SSHAT and CDR2 FNYEAQ (reference sequence). The CDR3 is 13 amino acids. The CDR3 DNA is TGTGCTAGCAGCGTGGGCGGCCCGGAGACCCAGTACTTC. This gives the protein CASSVGGPETQYF. Full variable domain (missing parts from reference TRBV7-7 and TRBJ2-5): GAGVSQSPRYKVTKRGQDVTLRCDPISSHATLYWYQQALGQGPEFLTYFNYEAQPDKSGLPSDRFSAERPEGSISTLTIQRTEQRDSAMYRCASSVGGPETQYFGPGTRLLVL.